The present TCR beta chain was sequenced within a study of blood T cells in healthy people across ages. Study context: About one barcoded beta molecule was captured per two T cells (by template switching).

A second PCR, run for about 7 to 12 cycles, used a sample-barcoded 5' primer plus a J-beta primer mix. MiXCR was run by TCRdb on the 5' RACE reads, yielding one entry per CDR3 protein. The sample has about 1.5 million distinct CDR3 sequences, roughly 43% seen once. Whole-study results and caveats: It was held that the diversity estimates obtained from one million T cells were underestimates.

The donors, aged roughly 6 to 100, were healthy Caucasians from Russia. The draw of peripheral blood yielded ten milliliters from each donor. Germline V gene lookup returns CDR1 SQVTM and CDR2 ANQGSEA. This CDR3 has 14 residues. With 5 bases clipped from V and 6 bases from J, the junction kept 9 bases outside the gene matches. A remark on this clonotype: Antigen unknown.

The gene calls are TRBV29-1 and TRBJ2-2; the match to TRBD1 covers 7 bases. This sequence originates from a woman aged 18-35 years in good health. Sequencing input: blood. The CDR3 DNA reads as TGCAGCGTTCCCAGGACAGGTACCGCCGGGGAGCTGTTTTTT. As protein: CSVPRTGTAGELFF.